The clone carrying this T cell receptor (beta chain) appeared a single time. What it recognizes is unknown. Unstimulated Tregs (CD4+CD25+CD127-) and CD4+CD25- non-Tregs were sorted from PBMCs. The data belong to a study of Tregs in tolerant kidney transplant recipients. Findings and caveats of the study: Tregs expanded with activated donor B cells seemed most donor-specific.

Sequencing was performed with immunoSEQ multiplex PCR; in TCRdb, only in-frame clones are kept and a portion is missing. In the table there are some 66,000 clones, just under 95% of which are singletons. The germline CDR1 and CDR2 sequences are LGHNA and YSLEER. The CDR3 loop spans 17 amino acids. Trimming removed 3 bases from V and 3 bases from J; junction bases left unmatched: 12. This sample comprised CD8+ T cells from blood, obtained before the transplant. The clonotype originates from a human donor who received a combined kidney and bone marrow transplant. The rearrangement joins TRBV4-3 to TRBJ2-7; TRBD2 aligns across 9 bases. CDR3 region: CASSQALAGLDYYEQYF. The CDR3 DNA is TGCGCCAGCAGCCAGGCGCTAGCGGGGTTGGACTACTACGAGCAGTACTTC.